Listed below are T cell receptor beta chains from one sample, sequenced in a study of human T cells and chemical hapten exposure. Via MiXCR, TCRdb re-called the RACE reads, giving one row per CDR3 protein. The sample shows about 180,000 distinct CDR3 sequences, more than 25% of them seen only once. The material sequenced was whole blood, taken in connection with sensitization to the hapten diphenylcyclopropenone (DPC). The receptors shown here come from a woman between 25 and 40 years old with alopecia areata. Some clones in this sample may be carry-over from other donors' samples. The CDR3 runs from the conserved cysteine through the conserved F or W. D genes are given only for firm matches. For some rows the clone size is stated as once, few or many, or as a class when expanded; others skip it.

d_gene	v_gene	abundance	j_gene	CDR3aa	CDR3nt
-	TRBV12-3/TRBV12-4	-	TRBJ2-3	CASTTRRAGGGTDTQYF	TGTGCCAGCACCACTAGGCGGGCAGGGGGGGGCACAGATACGCAGTATTTT
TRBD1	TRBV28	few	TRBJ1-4	CASSLVQGSEKLFF	TGTGCCAGCAGTTTAGTACAGGGGTCTGAAAAACTGTTTTTT
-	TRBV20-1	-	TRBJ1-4	CSAPSTAATNEKLFF	TGCAGTGCTCCCTCGACGGCTGCAACTAATGAAAAACTGTTTTTT
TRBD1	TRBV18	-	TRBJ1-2	CASSPEGQGGVYGYTF	TGTGCCAGCTCACCGGAGGGACAGGGGGGAGTTTATGGCTACACCTTC
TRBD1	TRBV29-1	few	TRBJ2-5	CSPRVDRGEETQYF	TGCAGCCCCAGGGTGGACAGGGGAGAAGAGACCCAGTACTTC
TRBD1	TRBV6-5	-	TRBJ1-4	CASRPNRGLNEKLFF	TGTGCCAGCAGGCCCAACAGGGGCCTTAATGAAAAACTGTTTTTT
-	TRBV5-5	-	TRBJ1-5	CASSLIGGGDQPQHF	TGTGCCAGCAGCTTGATCGGGGGCGGGGATCAGCCCCAGCATTTT
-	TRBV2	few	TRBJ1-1	CASGGSGWTEAFF	TGTGCCAGCGGGGGCTCAGGGTGGACTGAAGCTTTCTTT
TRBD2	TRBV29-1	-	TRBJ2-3	CSVGGTSGSTDTQYF	TGCAGCGTTGGGGGGACTAGCGGGAGCACAGATACGCAGTATTTT
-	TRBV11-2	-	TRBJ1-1	CASSLSSSGYTEAFF	TGTGCCAGCAGCTTATCCTCTTCGGGTTACACTGAAGCTTTCTTT
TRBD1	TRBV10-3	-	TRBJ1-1	CAIRTGQGDTEAFF	TGTGCCATCAGGACAGGACAGGGTGACACTGAAGCTTTCTTT
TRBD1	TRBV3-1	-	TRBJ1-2	CASSHGTGDGYTF	TGTGCCAGCAGCCACGGGACAGGCGATGGCTACACCTTC
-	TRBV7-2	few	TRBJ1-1	CASSEWQNTEAFF	TGTGCCAGCAGCGAGTGGCAGAACACTGAAGCTTTCTTT
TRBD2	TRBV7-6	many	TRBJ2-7	CASSYLAGAGSYEQYF	TGTGCCAGCAGCTACCTAGCGGGTGCCGGCTCCTACGAGCAGTACTTC
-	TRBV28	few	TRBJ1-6	CASSPGGLGALHF	TGTGCCAGCAGCCCGGGGGGACTTGGGGCCCTCCACTTT
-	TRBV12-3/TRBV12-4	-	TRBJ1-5	CASSSGEGQPQHF	TGTGCCAGCAGTTCAGGGGAAGGTCAGCCCCAGCATTTT
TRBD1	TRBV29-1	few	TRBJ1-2	CSVEVGQGNYGYTF	TGCAGCGTTGAAGTTGGACAGGGAAACTATGGCTACACCTTC
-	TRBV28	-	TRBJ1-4	CASIAADSRAGKLFF	TGTGCCAGCATCGCGGCCGACAGCCGCGCCGGAAAACTGTTTTTT
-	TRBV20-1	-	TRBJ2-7	CSASRDQYEQYF	TGCAGTGCTAGTAGGGATCAATACGAGCAGTACTTC
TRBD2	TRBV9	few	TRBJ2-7	CASSALSGSSYEQYF	TGTGCCAGCAGCGCGTTAAGCGGGAGCTCCTACGAGCAGTACTTC
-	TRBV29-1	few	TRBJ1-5	CSVQGPSNQPQHF	TGCAGCGTCCAGGGTCCGAGCAATCAGCCCCAGCATTTT
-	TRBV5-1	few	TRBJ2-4	CASSFEGTKNIQYF	TGCGCCAGCAGCTTCGAGGGGACCAAAAACATTCAGTACTTC
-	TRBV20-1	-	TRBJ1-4	CSARRQGQEKLFF	TGCAGTGCTAGGAGGCAGGGTCAAGAAAAACTGTTTTTT
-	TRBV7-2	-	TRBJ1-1	CASSLIAVANTEAFF	TGTGCCAGCAGCTTAATAGCGGTGGCGAACACTGAAGCTTTCTTT
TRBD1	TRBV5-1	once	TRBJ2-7	CASTMRQGHYEQYF	TGCGCCAGCACGATGAGACAGGGGCACTACGAGCAGTACTTC
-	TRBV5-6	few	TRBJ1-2	CASSWEVQNYGYTF	TGTGCCAGCAGCTGGGAGGTACAGAACTATGGCTACACCTTC